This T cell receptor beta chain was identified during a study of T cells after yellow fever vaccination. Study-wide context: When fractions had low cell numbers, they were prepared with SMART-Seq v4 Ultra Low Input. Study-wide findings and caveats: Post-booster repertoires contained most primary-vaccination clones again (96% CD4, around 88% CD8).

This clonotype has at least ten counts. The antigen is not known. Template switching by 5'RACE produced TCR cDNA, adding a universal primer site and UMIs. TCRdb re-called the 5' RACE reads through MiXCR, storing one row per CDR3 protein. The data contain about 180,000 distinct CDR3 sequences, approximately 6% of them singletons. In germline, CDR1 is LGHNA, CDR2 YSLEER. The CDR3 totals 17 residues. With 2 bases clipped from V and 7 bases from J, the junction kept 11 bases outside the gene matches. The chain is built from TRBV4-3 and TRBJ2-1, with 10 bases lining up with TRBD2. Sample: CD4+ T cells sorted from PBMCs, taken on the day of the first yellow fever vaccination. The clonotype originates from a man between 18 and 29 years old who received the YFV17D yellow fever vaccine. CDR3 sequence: CASSQRSGGANVNEQFF. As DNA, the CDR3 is TGCGCCAGCAGCCAAAGAAGCGGGGGGGCCAATGTGAATGAGCAGTTCTTC.